This T cell receptor (beta chain) was identified during a study of blood T cell repertoires in COVID-19. Study context: Acute and convalescent COVID-19 specimens originated in the United States, Italy and Spain. PBMCs, B-cell-depleted T cells, or T cells provided the cDNA or gDNA that made up the material.

Sequenced by immunoSEQ multiplex PCR; TCRdb stores in-frame clones only, minus some. The data hold 150,000 to 200,000 clones, with less than 90% observed a single time. The ends were cut back, 1 base at V and 3 bases at J, with 12 bases in the middle. CDR1 is MDHEN and CDR2 is SYDVKM in the germline V gene. The CDR3 is made up of 15 amino acids. The TCR was taken from a man in his sixties or seventies with active or convalescent COVID-19. The sample comprised peripheral blood. V gene TRBV28 combines with J gene TRBJ1-2; no clear D. The CDR3 loop is CASSLFAGVDYGYTF. CDR3 coding DNA: TGTGCCAGCAGTTTATTTGCGGGAGTAGACTATGGCTACACCTTC.